These 4 T cell receptor beta chains were all obtained from the same sample, sequenced in a study. One entry per CDR3 protein results from TCRdb running MiXCR on the 5' RACE reads. Here the sample spans tens of thousands of distinct CDR3 sequences, around 24% being singletons. Material: memory CD4+ T cells sorted from blood. Subset here: memory CD4+ T cells, CD4+CD45RO+CD25-. The receptors shown here come from a female donor with breast cancer.

The sample holds many counts of this clonotype. The chain recombines TRBV4-1 with TRBJ1-5; the D gene is possibly TRBD1 (5 bases). The V end was cut by 4 bases, the J end by 2 bases, with 18 bases between. CDR3 length: 17 amino acids. Germline V gene sequence: CDR1 MGHRA, CDR2 YSYEKL. The CDR3 loop is CASSLGPTLGGNQPQHF. Written as DNA, the CDR3 is TGCGCCAGCAGCCTGGGACCGACTCTTGGGGGCAATCAGCCCCAGCATTTT.

The sample holds many counts of this clonotype. V usage is TRBV4-3 and J usage is TRBJ2-7; 8 bases fit TRBD1. The V segment lost 0 bases and the J segment 4 bases; nucleotides outside the gene matches: 8. CDR1 is LGHNA and CDR2 is YSLEER in the germline V gene. This CDR3 contains 16 residues. The CDR3 DNA reads TGCGCCAGCAGCCAAGATTGGCGGACAGGGAATTACGAGCAGTACTTC. Residues: CASSQDWRTGNYEQYF.

This clonotype was seen a few times. This rearrangement joins TRBV5-5 to TRBJ2-7, with TRBD2 as a possible D gene (5 bases). Trimming pared 0 bases from V and 5 bases from J, leaving 6 bases between. Germline-derived CDR1 and CDR2 are SGHKS and YYEKEE (reference sequence). The CDR3 totals 12 residues. The CDR3 loop is CASSLGGDEQYF. For the CDR3, the DNA is TGTGCCAGCAGCTTGGGGGGAGACGAGCAGTACTTC.

This clonotype was counted at least ten times. The chain recombines TRBV29-1 with TRBJ2-3, with 11 bases identical to TRBD2. V was pared by 1 base and J by 7 bases, with 10 bases of the junction left unmatched. The germline gives CDR1 SQVTM, CDR2 ANQGSEA. The CDR3 is 16 residues long. CDR3 in DNA: TGCAGCGTTGAAGCAACCGGGACTAGCGGCGGTAATACGCAGTATTTT. Amino acid sequence: CSVEATGTSGGNTQYF.